Listed here are 19 T cell receptor beta chains from one sample, sequenced in a study of blood T cell repertoires in COVID-19. Profiling relied on immunoSEQ multiplex PCR, and the TCRdb table lists in-frame clones only, not all of them. The sample lists 75,000 or so clones, 87% occurring once. Sequencing used peripheral blood. Receptors were obtained from a woman aged 80 or over with active or convalescent COVID-19.

The gene calls are TRBV10-2 and TRBJ2-1; D possibly corresponds to TRBD2 (5 bases). This CDR3 spans 14 amino acids. Germline V gives CDR1 WSHSY, CDR2 SAAADI. V was clipped by 0 bases and J by 14 bases, with 17 bases between them. In DNA, the CDR3 is TGCGCCAGCAGTGAGTCTACTAGAATCAGCGTCGAGTTCTTC. This encodes CASSESTRISVEFF.

The chain carries TRBV12-5 and TRBJ2-4; TRBD1 aligns across 10 bases. The CDR3 is 16 residues long. J was trimmed by 6 bases and V by 1 base; bases with no gene match: 6. Germline values: CDR1 LGHNT, CDR2 FRNRAP. CDR3 region: CASGLGDRGKGNIQYF. CDR3 nucleotide sequence: TGTGCTAGTGGTTTGGGGGACAGGGGAAAGGGAAACATTCAGTACTTC.

The rearrangement links TRBV5-4 to TRBJ2-1; TRBD2 agrees at 11 bases. Germline V gene sequence: CDR1 SGHNT, CDR2 YYREEE (reference sequence). V trimming: 2 bases; J trimming: 4 bases; junction bases outside the gene matches: 2. This CDR3 comprises 15 residues. CDR3 region: CASSFIAGGYNEQFF. The CDR3 DNA reads TGTGCCAGCAGCTTCATAGCGGGGGGGTACAATGAGCAGTTCTTC.

V and J are TRBV3-1 (or the pseudogene TRBV3-2) and TRBJ2-7; D unclear. The germline gives CDR1 LGHDT, CDR2 YNNKEL (reference sequence). The V and J ends lost 1 base and 6 bases respectively, with 4 bases between them. The CDR3 totals 11 residues. Written as DNA, the CDR3 is TGTGCCAGCAGCCAAGCGCGCGAGCAGTACTTC. Protein product: CASSQAREQYF.

This chain connects TRBV6-5 to TRBJ2-7, with TRBD2 identical over 7 bases. The germline CDR1 and CDR2 sequences are MNHEY and SVGAGI. Trimming removed 7 bases from V and 2 bases from J; junction bases left unmatched: 8. The CDR3 has 14 amino acids. The DNA of the CDR3 is TGTGCCAGCAACCGGGGGGACGGACCCTACGAGCAGTACTTC. Translation: CASNRGDGPYEQYF.

V usage is TRBV11-2 and J usage is TRBJ2-5, with TRBD2 matching 11 bases. After removal of 3 bases from V and 5 bases from J, the junction contained 14 bases not matched to a gene. This CDR3 comprises 18 residues. CDR1 is SGHAT and CDR2 is FQNNGV in the germline V gene. Here the CDR3 reads CASSLSSGTSGRGETQYF. Here the CDR3 DNA reads TGTGCCAGCAGCTTGTCTTCCGGCACTAGCGGGAGAGGCGAGACCCAGTACTTC.

The chain is built from TRBV7-3 and TRBJ1-1; 7 bases line up with TRBD1. The germline CDR1 and CDR2 sequences are SGHTA and FQGTGA. This CDR3 spans 16 amino acids. After removal of 3 bases from V and 3 bases from J, the junction contained 10 bases not matched to a gene. DNA of the CDR3: TGTGCCAGCAGCTTGGCAACACCGACAGGGCACACTGAAGCTTTCTTT. This sequence encodes CASSLATPTGHTEAFF.

V gene TRBV5-1 combines with J gene TRBJ2-3, with 11 bases identical to TRBD2. Trimming took 2 bases from V and 5 from J; bases not matched to a gene: 4. Germline CDR1 SGHRS, CDR2 YFSETQ. CDR3 length equals 15 residues. CDR3: CASSLLAGVIDTQYF. The CDR3 DNA is TGCGCCAGCAGCTTACTAGCGGGAGTCATAGATACGCAGTATTTT.

The chain combines TRBV6-5 with TRBJ1-1; perhaps TRBD1 as D (5 bases). CDR1 MNHEY and CDR2 SVGAGI come from the germline V gene. V gave up 6 bases and J gave up 8 bases, with 13 bases separating them. The CDR3 is 12 residues long. The CDR3 DNA reads TGTGCCAGCAGCGGACCCAGGGAAGAAGCTTTCTTT. Residues: CASSGPREEAFF.

The chain carries TRBV7-2 and TRBJ2-3; D possibly corresponds to TRBD2 (6 bases). CDR1 and CDR2 (germline): SGHTA, FQGNSA. V was shortened by 5 bases and J by 3 bases, with 18 bases between the two germline ends. This CDR3 contains 16 residues. Here the CDR3 reads CASSLLPRGRTDTQYF. CDR3 DNA sequence: TGTGCCAGCAGCCTACTCCCGCGAGGGAGGACAGATACGCAGTATTTT.

V usage is TRBV4-3 and J usage is TRBJ1-2; D is unresolved. The CDR3 has 14 amino acids. Germline assignment: CDR1 LGHNA and CDR2 YSLEER. Trimming cost V 1 base and J 7 bases, with 13 bases left between them. This CDR3 reads CASSQGWPSGGYTF. CDR3 coding DNA: TGCGCCAGCAGCCAAGGGTGGCCGAGCGGTGGCTACACCTTC.

The V call is TRBV11-2, the J call TRBJ2-3; D might be TRBD2 (5 bases). The CDR3 extends over 14 amino acids. V gave up 5 bases and J gave up 3 bases, with 12 bases separating them. The germline CDR1 and CDR2 sequences are SGHAT and FQNNGV. CDR3 sequence reads: CASSINPGTDTQYF. The CDR3, as DNA: TGTGCCAGCAGCATCAATCCGGGAACAGATACGCAGTATTTT. Variable domain in full (rest from reference TRBV11-2 and TRBJ2-3): EAGVAQSPRYKIIEKRQSVAFWCNPISGHATLYWYQQILGQGPKLLIQFQNNGVVDDSQLPKDRFSAERLKGVDSTLKIQPAKLEDSAVYLCASSINPGTDTQYFGPGTRLTVL.

Written as DNA, the CDR3 is TGCGCCAGCAGTGAGACGTCTAGCGGGGTACCCACAGATACGCAGTATTTT. Protein product: CASSETSSGVPTDTQYF. The V gene is TRBV10-1, the J gene TRBJ2-3; 9 bases align to TRBD2. V was clipped by 2 bases and J by 2 bases; unmatched bases: 8. CDR1 and CDR2 from the germline V gene are WNHNN and SYGVQD (reference sequence). The CDR3 is 17 amino acids.

The chain joins TRBV2 to TRBJ2-7; D possibly corresponds to TRBD1 (5 bases). This CDR3 spans 13 amino acids. Germline V gene lookup returns CDR1 SNHLY and CDR2 FYNNEI. V dropped 4 bases and J dropped 1 base, with 8 bases sitting between them. In DNA form, the CDR3 reads TGTGCCAGCAGTGTCGCAGGGTCCTACGAGCAGTACTTC. Encoded protein: CASSVAGSYEQYF. Full variable domain (remainder filled in from reference TRBV2 and TRBJ2-7): EPEVTQTPSHQVTQMGQEVILRCVPISNHLYFYWYRQILGQKVEFLVSFYNNEISEKSEIFDDQFSVERPDGSNFTLKIRSTKLEDSAMYFCASSVAGSYEQYFGPGTRLTVT.

This chain connects TRBV4-1 to TRBJ2-1; 10 positions match TRBD2. The germline V gene encodes CDR1 MGHRA and CDR2 YSYEKL. Germline trimming cut 0 bases from V and 9 bases from J; bases unmatched to any gene: 11. This CDR3 spans 17 amino acids. DNA for the CDR3: TGCGCCAGCAGCCAAGATCTCGCAACTAGCGGGGCGGGTGAGCAGTTCTTC. The encoded protein is CASSQDLATSGAGEQFF.

The V gene is TRBV7-8, the J gene TRBJ1-1; D possibly corresponds to TRBD1 (6 bases). The CDR3 covers 15 residues. V shed 7 bases and J shed 2 bases, with 17 bases lying between them. Germline loops: CDR1 SGHVS, CDR2 FQNEAQ. For the CDR3, the DNA is TGTGCCAGCACCCTCGGGACACCCCCAAACACTGAAGCTTTCTTT. This sequence encodes CASTLGTPPNTEAFF.

This chain joins TRBV19 and TRBJ1-1; D possibly corresponds to TRBD1 (5 bases). V lost 2 bases and J lost 2, with 12 bases in between. This CDR3 contains 15 residues. The germline V gene has CDR1 LNHDA and CDR2 SQIVND (reference sequence). CDR3 sequence (DNA): TGTGCCAGTAGTATACAAGGGGTCGGAAACACTGAAGCTTTCTTT. Its protein product is CASSIQGVGNTEAFF.

This chain joins TRBV18 and TRBJ2-1, with 14 bases aligning to TRBD2. J was trimmed by 6 bases and V by 6 bases; bases with no gene match: 7. Germline V gene lookup returns CDR1 KGHSH and CDR2 LQKENI. The CDR3 runs to 16 residues. The CDR3 region has the DNA TGTGCCAGCTCCAGGGCGGGACTAGCGGGAGTCAATGAGCAGTTCTTC. Protein: CASSRAGLAGVNEQFF.

V and J are TRBV28 and TRBJ2-7, with TRBD1 as a possible D gene (6 bases). CDR1 is MDHEN and CDR2 is SYDVKM in the germline V gene. This CDR3 is built from 13 residues. Trimming took 3 bases from V and 1 from J, leaving 7 bases between them. CDR3 sequence: CASSLTGSYEQYF. The CDR3 DNA reads TGTGCCAGCAGTTTGACAGGATCCTACGAGCAGTACTTC.